Listed here are 20 T cell receptor beta chains from one sample, sequenced in a study of metastatic and nonmetastatic thyroid tumors (dated by TCRdb to about 2020). The protocol used for the library was PCR. TCRdb shows the sequencer as Illumina HiSeq 4000. The public sequencing data were trimmed at Q25 with fastp and processed into clonotypes with MiXCR by TCRdb, which kept only in-frame beta chains. The sample includes roughly 58,000 clones, with 4% to 4.5% observed a single time. The leading ten clones occupy about 22% of the sample. No treatment had been received by any patient before thyroid surgery. What was sequenced was blood. All receptors come from a female donor with papillary thyroid cancer or a benign thyroid nodule (not recorded which). Some clones in this sample may be carry-over from other donors' samples.

This clone occurred many times. This chain links TRBV7-9 with TRBJ2-1; 9 bases are shared with TRBD2. Germline V gene sequence: CDR1 SEHNR, CDR2 FQNEAQ (reference sequence). The CDR3 is 15 residues long. V shed 5 bases, J shed 3 bases, and the junction held 5 bases outside the gene matches. CDR3 residues: CASSLVAGVYNEQFF. CDR3 sequence (DNA): TGTGCCAGCAGCCTTGTAGCGGGAGTCTACAATGAGCAGTTCTTC.

The table lists this clone with many counts. At one of its ends the junction is not consistent with the germline gene, which may arise from a read error. This sample includes further DNA sequences coding for the same CDR3. V gene TRBV3-1 combines with J gene TRBJ2-7; 8 nucleotides align to TRBD2. Per the germline V gene, CDR1 is LGHDT and CDR2 is YNNKEL (reference sequence). The CDR3 spans 15 residues. CDR3 sequence reads: CASSPRGGISSEQYF. The CDR3 region has the DNA TGTGCCAGCAGCCCCCGGGGGGGGATATCCTCCGAGCAGTACTTC.

As regards this clone: One end of the junction varies from germline; a read error may be responsible. The chain carries TRBV6-1 and TRBJ1-4, with a possible D match to TRBD1 (6 bases). This CDR3 has 16 residues. From germline, CDR1 is MNHNS and CDR2 SASEGT. CDR3 loop: CASSESLGQGSEKLFF. The CDR3 DNA reads as TGTGCCAGTAGTGAATCCCTCGGGCAGGGGAGTGAAAAACTGTTTTTT.

This clone appeared a few times. The J gene is TRBJ2-4, the V gene TRBV18; maybe TRBD1 (6 bases). V lost 6 bases and J lost 5, with 14 bases in between. This CDR3 is 14 amino acids long. Germline values: CDR1 KGHSH, CDR2 LQKENI. DNA for the CDR3: TGTGCCAGCTCGCACAGGGAGCCCCAAAACATTCAGTACTTC. It codes for CASSHREPQNIQYF.

This clone was found many times. The V call is TRBV7-9, the J call TRBJ1-3; weak D call: TRBD1 (6 bases). The CDR3 contains 17 residues. V gave up 6 bases and J gave up 4 bases, with 22 bases separating them. Germline V gene sequence: CDR1 SEHNR, CDR2 FQNEAQ (reference sequence). The CDR3 bases are TGTGCCAGCAGGGGGATCCTTACCGGGACATCGGGAAACACCATATATTTT. Translation gives CASRGILTGTSGNTIYF.

Points on this clone: A junction boundary mismatches the germline segment, possibly from a read error. V is TRBV6-1 and J is TRBJ1-1; unclear D gene. The germline V gene encodes CDR1 MNHNS and CDR2 SASEGT. The CDR3 contains 15 residues. The CDR3 region is CASMRSTVSNTEAVF. Here the CDR3 DNA reads TGTGCCAGCATGAGAAGTACAGTGTCGAACACTGAAGCTGTCTTT.

The sample holds a few counts of this clone. J is TRBJ1-2 and V is TRBV28, with unresolved D. The CDR3 covers 15 residues. Trimming shortened V by 7 bases and J by 8 bases, and 23 bases separated the two germline ends. Germline V gene data show CDR1 as MDHEN and CDR2 as SYDVKM. CDR3 sequence reads: CASTTMTLLTRGYTF. The CDR3 region has the DNA TGTGCCAGCACTACAATGACACTACTTACTCGGGGCTACACCTTC.

Comment on this clone: A much larger clone differs from this one at a single base, so this may be a read error. The V call is TRBV6-1, the J call TRBJ2-1; a possible D gene is TRBD2 (5 bases). CDR3 length: 18 residues. The V gene's germline CDR1 is MNHNS and CDR2 SASEGT. This CDR3 is CVSSASLPHIFTCNEQFF. In DNA, the CDR3 is TGTGTCAGCAGTGCTAGCCTCCCCCACATTTTTACCTGCAATGAGCAGTTCTTC.

This clone has at least ten counts. The genes are TRBV30 and TRBJ1-1; 8 positions agree with TRBD1. J was trimmed by 4 bases and V by 5 bases; bases with no gene match: 6. The germline V gene encodes CDR1 GTSNPN and CDR2 SVGIG (reference sequence). This CDR3 is built from 13 residues. The CDR3 loop is CAWGQGARTEAFF. CDR3 DNA: TGTGCCTGGGGCCAGGGGGCGCGCACTGAAGCTTTCTTT.

A note on this clone: The germline gene is not matched at one end of the junction; a read error may be the cause. This rearrangement joins TRBV28 to TRBJ1-2, with D unresolved. Germline lookup yields CDR1 MDHEN and CDR2 SYDVKM. The CDR3 extends over 17 amino acids. CDR3 protein: CASSLIPPTRANYGYTF. DNA of the CDR3: TGTGCTAGCAGTCTCATTCCCCCGACACGGGCTAACTATGGCTACACCTTC.

This clone was seen a few times. It is likely a read error, because the conserved phenylalanine at the end of the CDR3 is missing. The chain combines TRBV15 with TRBJ2-3; a possible D gene is TRBD2 (5 bases). CDR3 size: 20 residues. The V gene lost 1 base and the J gene lost 6 bases, with 29 bases spanning the gap. Germline V gene data show CDR1 as LNHNV and CDR2 as YYDKDF (reference sequence). In nucleotides, the CDR3 is TGTGCCACCAGCAGAGTAGCCCCTATGAGCTGGAGGAAGGTGTCGGATACGCAGTATTTG. It translates to CATSRVAPMSWRKVSDTQYL.

This clone was seen ten or more times. An end of the junction does not agree with germline; a read error may underlie this. The chain is built from TRBV6-1 and TRBJ2-6, with a weak D call TRBD2 (6 bases). The CDR3 covers 15 residues. The germline V gene encodes CDR1 MNHNS and CDR2 SASEGT. The CDR3 nucleotides read TGTACCAGCAGTGGGAGGTACTCTGGGGCCAACGTCCTGACTTTC. Amino acids: CTSSGRYSGANVLTF.

This clone was seen more than once but under ten times. V usage is TRBV6-1 and J usage is TRBJ1-6; D is unclear. V lost 3 bases and J 14 bases, leaving 14 bases between the germline ends. This CDR3 comprises 13 residues. Germline loops: CDR1 MNHNS, CDR2 SASEGT. CDR3 DNA sequence: TGTGCCAGCAGTGATAAGGCTCCCCTAACCCTCCACTTT. Translation gives CASSDKAPLTLHF.

The gene calls are TRBV6-1 and TRBJ2-7; TRBD2 matches 9 bases. The junction had 2 bases not matched to a gene; V was cut back by 1 base and J by 4 bases. CDR3 length: 14 residues. The germline gives CDR1 MNHNS, CDR2 SASEGT. The CDR3 protein is CASSEGLAVYEQYF. CDR3 in DNA: TGTGCCAGCAGTGAAGGACTAGCGGTGTACGAGCAGTACTTC.

This clone was counted many times. This could be a read error, since a much larger clone is one nucleotide away. The chain combines TRBV11-3 with TRBJ2-1; possibly TRBD2 for D (5 bases). Germline assignment: CDR1 SGHNT and CDR2 YENEEA. The CDR3 has 15 amino acids. Trimming removed 4 bases at V and 3 bases at J, with 13 bases between. CDR3 DNA sequence: TGTGCCAGCAGCTCCGCTGAAAGCGGCTACAATGAGCAGTTCTTC. Amino acid sequence: CASSSAESGYNEQFF.

This sequence joins TRBV20-1 and TRBJ1-5; TRBD1 matches at 8 bases. The V segment lost 6 bases and the J segment 6 bases; nucleotides outside the gene matches: 16. This CDR3 has 16 amino acids. The V gene's germline CDR1 is DFQATT and CDR2 SNEGSKA (reference sequence). The CDR3 region is CSASRTETGVSQPQHF. CDR3 DNA: TGCAGTGCCAGTAGAACCGAGACAGGGGTCAGTCAGCCCCAGCATTTT.

This clone was seen at least ten times. The chain employs TRBV9 and TRBJ1-3; D not certain. The CDR3 extends over 14 amino acids. Germline CDR1 and CDR2: SGDLS and YYNGEE. Trimming shortened V by 0 bases and J by 2 bases, and 6 bases separated the two germline ends. Written as DNA, the CDR3 is TGTGCCAGCAGCGTAGGGACCCCTGGAAACACCATATATTTT. This translates into CASSVGTPGNTIYF.

This clone was seen repeatedly, ten times or more. The CDR3 loop is CSAPGTGVGSPLHF. For the CDR3, the DNA is TGCAGTGCGCCTGGGACAGGGGTCGGTTCACCCCTCCACTTT. The chain links TRBV20-1 to TRBJ1-6, with TRBD1 identical over 10 bases. J was trimmed by 9 bases and V by 6 bases; bases with no gene match: 8. CDR3 length: 14 residues. Germline CDR1 reads DFQATT; CDR2 reads SNEGSKA (reference sequence).

This clone was seen repeatedly, ten times or more. The rearrangement links TRBV2 to TRBJ2-7, with a possible D match to TRBD2 (5 bases). The CDR3 spans 13 residues. Trimming pared 11 bases from V and 2 bases from J, leaving 16 bases between. From germline, CDR1 is SNHLY and CDR2 FYNNEI. As DNA, the CDR3 is TGTGCCTCCTATGAGGGCAGCCCCTACGAGCAGTACTTC. Its protein is CASYEGSPYEQYF.

A few counts support this clone. The CDR3 region is CSIGTGKNTGELFF. CDR3 sequence (DNA): TGTTCCATTGGGACAGGAAAGAACACCGGGGAGCTGTTTTTT. This chain uses TRBV19 with TRBJ2-2, with 8 bases matching TRBD1. The CDR3 length is 14 residues. Germline V gene data show CDR1 as LNHDA and CDR2 as SQIVND (reference sequence). Complete variable domain (other parts from reference TRBV19 and TRBJ2-2): DGGITQSPKYLFRKEGQNVTLSCEQNLNHDAMYWYRQDPGQGLRLIYYSQIVNDFQKGDIAEGYSVSREKKESFPLTVTSAQKNPTAFYLCSIGTGKNTGELFFGEGSRLTVL.